The source of this T cell receptor beta chain is a study of PD-1 blockade in mismatch repair-deficient tumors. J gave up 6 bases and V 4 bases, and 5 bases lay outside the gene matches. The CDR3 spans 13 residues. Germline CDR1 is SNHLY and CDR2 is FYNNEI. Libraries were prepared by immunoSEQ multiplex PCR; TCRdb keeps only in-frame clonotypes and omits some of them. The data contain 90,000 to 120,000 clones, 82% of them seen just once; the ten biggest clones take up approximately 6.7%. The chain is built from TRBV2 and TRBJ2-7, with TRBD1 identical over 8 bases. The sample was peripheral blood, taken approximately 35 weeks after starting pembrolizumab. The receptor's source is an adult with mismatch repair-deficient cancer. CDR3: CASSGQGNGEQYF. As DNA, the CDR3 is TGTGCCAGCAGTGGACAGGGGAACGGCGAGCAGTACTTC.